This entry concerns a single T cell receptor (beta chain). No antigen is known for it. These data belong to a study of shared clonotypes between healthy human individuals. A split of CD4+ cells into CD45RA+ naive and CD45RA-negative memory subsets was performed. Study outcomes and limitations: For naive CD4 cells, roughly 5% of clonotypes were shared across several donors. Clonotype sharing among donors likely depends on sequencing depth.

Germline V gene lookup returns CDR1 MRHNA and CDR2 SNTAGT. This CDR3 region has 16 residues. V shed 3 bases and J 7 bases; nucleotides not matched to a gene: 7. Here immunoSEQ multiplex PCR was the method, and the copy in TCRdb shows in-frame clones only, minus some. Of 1.4 million to 1.5 million clones listed, roughly 96% are singletons. Sequenced material: naive CD4+ T cells sorted from blood. Specified subset: CD45RA+ positively selected. The TCR originated in a man aged 30 to 45 in good health. V is TRBV6-4 and J is TRBJ2-1; TRBD2 matches at 12 bases. CDR3 sequence (DNA): TGTGCCAGCAGTGAATGGCCTAGCGGGAGGGGTAATGAGCAGTTCTTC. Its protein is CASSEWPSGRGNEQFF.